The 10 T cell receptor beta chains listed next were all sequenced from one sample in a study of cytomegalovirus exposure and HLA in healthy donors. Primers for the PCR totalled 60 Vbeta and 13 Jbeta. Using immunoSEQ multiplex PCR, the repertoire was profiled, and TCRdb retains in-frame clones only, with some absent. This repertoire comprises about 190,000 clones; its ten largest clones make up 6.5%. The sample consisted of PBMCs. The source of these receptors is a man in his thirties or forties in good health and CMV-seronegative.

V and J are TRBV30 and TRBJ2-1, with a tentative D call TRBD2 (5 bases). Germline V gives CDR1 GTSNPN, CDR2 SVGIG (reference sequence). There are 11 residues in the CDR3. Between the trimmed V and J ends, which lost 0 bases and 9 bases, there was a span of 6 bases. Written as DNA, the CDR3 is TGTGCCTGGAGTGTAGAGGGTGAGCAGTTCTTC. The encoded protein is CAWSVEGEQFF. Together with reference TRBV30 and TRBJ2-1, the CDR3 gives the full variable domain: SQTIHQWPATLVQPVGSPLSLECTVEGTSNPNLYWYRQAAGRGLQLLFYSVGIGQISSEVPQNLSASRPQDRQFILSSKKLLLSDSGFYLCAWSVEGEQFFGPGTRLTVL.

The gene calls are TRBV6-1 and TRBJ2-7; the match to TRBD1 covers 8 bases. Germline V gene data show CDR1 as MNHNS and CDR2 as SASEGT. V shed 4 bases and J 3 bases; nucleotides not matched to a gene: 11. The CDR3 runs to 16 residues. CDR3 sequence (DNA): TGTGCCAGCAGTGCCGGGACAGGCGGGTCCCTCTACGAGCAGTACTTC. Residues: CASSAGTGGSLYEQYF.

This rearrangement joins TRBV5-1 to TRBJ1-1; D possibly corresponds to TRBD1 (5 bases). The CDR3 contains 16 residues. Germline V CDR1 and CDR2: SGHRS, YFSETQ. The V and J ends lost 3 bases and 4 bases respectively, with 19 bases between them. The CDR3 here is CASSSSSGLGVTEAFF. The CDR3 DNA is TGCGCCAGCAGCTCATCATCAGGGCTGGGTGTCACTGAAGCTTTCTTT. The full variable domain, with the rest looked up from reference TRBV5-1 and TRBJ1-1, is KAGVTQTPRYLIKTRGQQVTLSCSPISGHRSVSWYQQTPGQGLQFLFEYFSETQRNKGNFPGRFSGRQFSNSRSEMNVSTLELGDSALYLCASSSSSGLGVTEAFFGQGTRLTVV.

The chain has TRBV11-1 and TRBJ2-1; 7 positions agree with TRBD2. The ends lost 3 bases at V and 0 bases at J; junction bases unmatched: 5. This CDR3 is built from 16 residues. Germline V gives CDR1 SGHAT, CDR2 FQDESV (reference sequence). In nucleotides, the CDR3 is TGTGCCAGCAGCTTCCAAGCGGGAAGCTCCTACAATGAGCAGTTCTTC. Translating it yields CASSFQAGSSYNEQFF. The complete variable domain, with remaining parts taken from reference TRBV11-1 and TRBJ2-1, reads EAEVAQSPRYKITEKSQAVAFWCDPISGHATLYWYRQILGQGPELLVQFQDESVVDDSQLPKDRFSAERLKGVDSTLKIQPAELGDSAMYLCASSFQAGSSYNEQFFGPGTRLTVL.

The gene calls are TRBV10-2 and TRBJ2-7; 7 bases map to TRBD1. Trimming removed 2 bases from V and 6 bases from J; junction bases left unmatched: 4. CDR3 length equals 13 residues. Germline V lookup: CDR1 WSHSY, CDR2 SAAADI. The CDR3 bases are TGCGCCAGCAGTGAGGCGACAGGGAGCGAGCAGTACTTC. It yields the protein CASSEATGSEQYF.

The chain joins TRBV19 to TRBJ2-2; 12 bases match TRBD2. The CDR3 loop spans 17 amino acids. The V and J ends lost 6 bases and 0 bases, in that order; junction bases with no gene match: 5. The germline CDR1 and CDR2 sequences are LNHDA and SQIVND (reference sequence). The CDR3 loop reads CASRRASGRANTGELFF. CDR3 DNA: TGTGCCAGTAGAAGGGCTAGCGGGAGGGCGAACACCGGGGAGCTGTTTTTT.

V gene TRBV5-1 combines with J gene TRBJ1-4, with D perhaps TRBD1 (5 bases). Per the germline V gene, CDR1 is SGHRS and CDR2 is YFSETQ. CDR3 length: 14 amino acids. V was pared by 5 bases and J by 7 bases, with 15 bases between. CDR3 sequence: CASRLRAEAEKLFF. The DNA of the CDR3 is TGCGCCAGCAGACTCAGGGCCGAGGCTGAAAAACTGTTTTTT.

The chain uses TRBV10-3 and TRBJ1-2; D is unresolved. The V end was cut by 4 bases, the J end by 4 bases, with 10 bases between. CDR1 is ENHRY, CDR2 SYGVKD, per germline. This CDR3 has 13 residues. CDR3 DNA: TGTGCCATCAGTGCGGGTTTCGGCTATGGCTACACCTTC. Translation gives CAISAGFGYGYTF.

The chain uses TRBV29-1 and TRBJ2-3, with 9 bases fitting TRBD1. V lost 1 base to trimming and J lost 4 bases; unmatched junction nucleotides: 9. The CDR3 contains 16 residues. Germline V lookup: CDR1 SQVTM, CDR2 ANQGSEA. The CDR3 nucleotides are TGCAGCGTTGAAGGGGCGACAGGGGGACCATCAGATACGCAGTATTTT. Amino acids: CSVEGATGGPSDTQYF.

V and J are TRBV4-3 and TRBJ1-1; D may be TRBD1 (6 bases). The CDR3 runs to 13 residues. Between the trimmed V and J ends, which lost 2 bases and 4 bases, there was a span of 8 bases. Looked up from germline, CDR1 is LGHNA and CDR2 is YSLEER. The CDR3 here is CASSQTGTTEAFF. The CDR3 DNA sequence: TGCGCCAGCAGCCAAACAGGGACCACTGAAGCTTTCTTT.